The next 21 T cell receptor beta chains were all read from a single sample in a study of cytomegalovirus exposure and HLA in healthy donors. PCR was performed using 60 Vbeta and 13 Jbeta primers. Repertoires were generated with immunoSEQ multiplex PCR, while TCRdb's copy carries only in-frame clones and drops some. The data show 250,000 to 350,000 clones, approximately 90% seen once. The sample comprised PBMCs. Receptor source: a man between 35 and 55 years old in good health and CMV-seropositive.

V and J are TRBV7-9 and TRBJ2-7; a weak D match, TRBD2 (6 bases). CDR1 is SEHNR, CDR2 FQNEAQ, per germline (reference sequence). There are 16 residues in the CDR3. V was cut by 5 bases and J by 4 bases, with 21 bases left in between. CDR3 residues: CASSPDEWREIYEQYF. The CDR3 DNA reads as TGTGCCAGCAGCCCCGATGAGTGGAGGGAGATTTACGAGCAGTACTTC.

A note on this clone: Other DNA sequences in this sample translate to the same CDR3. The genes are TRBV5-4 and TRBJ2-3; 12 bases fit TRBD2. V trimming: 4 bases; J trimming: 3 bases; junction bases outside the gene matches: 3. The CDR3 loop spans 15 amino acids. Looked up from germline, CDR1 is SGHNT and CDR2 is YYREEE (reference sequence). The CDR3 sequence is CASSLLAGGTDTQYF. The CDR3 nucleotides read TGTGCCAGCAGCCTTCTAGCGGGAGGGACAGATACGCAGTATTTT.

The chain recombines TRBV7-9 with TRBJ1-5; the D gene is possibly TRBD1 (5 bases). There are 12 residues in the CDR3. V was cut by 5 bases and J by 4 bases, with 6 bases left in between. Germline CDR1 is SEHNR and CDR2 is FQNEAQ (reference sequence). The CDR3 loop reads CASSGGNQPQHF. Here the CDR3 DNA reads TGTGCCAGCAGCGGGGGGAATCAGCCCCAGCATTTT.

V and J are TRBV25-1 and TRBJ1-5; tentatively, D is TRBD1 (6 bases). This CDR3 contains 15 residues. Germline CDR1 and CDR2: MGHDK and SYGVNS. V lost 4 bases, J lost 3 bases, and 13 bases lay in between. CDR3 nucleotide sequence: TGTGCCAGCAGTGGCCCCGGGACACTCAATCAGCCCCAGCATTTT. Its translation is CASSGPGTLNQPQHF.

This chain joins TRBV18 and TRBJ1-5, with 7 bases matching TRBD1. The CDR3 consists of 15 residues. J lost 3 bases, V lost 6 bases, and 8 bases had no gene match. The germline gives CDR1 KGHSH, CDR2 LQKENI. The CDR3 is CASSPRGGVNQPQHF. The CDR3, as DNA: TGTGCCAGCTCGCCTAGAGGGGGCGTCAATCAGCCCCAGCATTTT.

The chain uses TRBV5-5 and TRBJ2-5; weak D call: TRBD1 (7 bases). V was shortened by 4 bases and J by 5 bases, with 21 bases between the two germline ends. The CDR3 length is 16 residues. The germline gives CDR1 SGHKS, CDR2 YYEKEE (reference sequence). The CDR3 DNA reads as TGTGCCAGCAGCCTACAGGGGAGGCTAAGTCGGGAGACCCAGTACTTC. This sequence encodes CASSLQGRLSRETQYF.

The chain combines TRBV11-2 with TRBJ2-5, with TRBD1 as a possible D gene (6 bases). With 5 bases removed from V and 11 bases from J, the gap between germline ends came to 15 bases. This CDR3 comprises 12 residues. Germline CDR1 and CDR2: SGHAT and FQNNGV. The CDR3 bases are TGTGCCAGCAGCCTACACAGGGTAGAGCAGTACTTC. Its protein product is CASSLHRVEQYF.

Comment on this clone: The sample holds other DNA sequences that translate to the same CDR3. V and J are TRBV5-1 and TRBJ1-2; no clear D gene. Trimming took 4 bases from V and 8 from J, leaving 12 bases between them. The CDR3 spans 12 residues. Germline-derived CDR1 and CDR2 are SGHRS and YFSETQ. The CDR3: CASSPDFNGYTF. DNA for the CDR3: TGCGCCAGCAGCCCGGACTTCAACGGCTACACCTTC.

Worth noting for this clone: A read error may produce the germline difference seen at one junction end. The V gene is TRBV7-3, the J gene TRBJ1-2, with D possibly being TRBD1 (5 bases). This CDR3 is built from 12 residues. Germline CDR1 reads SGHTA; CDR2 reads FQGTGA. As DNA, the CDR3 is TGTGCCAGCACCTTAATAGGGGAAGGCTACACCTTC. This codes for CASTLIGEGYTF. Full variable domain (outside the CDR3, taken from reference TRBV7-3 and TRBJ1-2): GAGVSQTPSNKVTEKGKYVELRCDPISGHTALYWYRQSLGQGPEFLIYFQGTGAADDSGLPNDRFFAVRPEGSVSTLKIQRTERGDSAVYLCASTLIGEGYTFGSGTRLTVV.

The J gene is TRBJ2-3, the V gene TRBV5-1; TRBD2 matches 7 bases. Per the germline V gene, CDR1 is SGHRS and CDR2 is YFSETQ. Trimming removed 5 bases from V and 2 bases from J; junction bases left unmatched: 5. The CDR3 contains 14 residues. The CDR3 sequence is CASRGAGNTDTQYF. CDR3 nucleotides: TGCGCCAGCAGAGGAGCGGGAAACACAGATACGCAGTATTTT.

V is TRBV7-8 and J is TRBJ2-1; 12 bases agree with TRBD2. From germline, CDR1 is SGHVS and CDR2 FQNEAQ. The CDR3 is 15 residues long. V gave up 5 bases and J gave up 3 bases; unmatched junction bases: 2. The CDR3 DNA sequence: TGTGCCAGCAGCCGACTAGCGGGAGACTACAATGAGCAGTTCTTC. This translates into CASSRLAGDYNEQFF.

CDR3 in DNA: TGCGCCAGCAGCTTGACGACAGGGGCCGCTAACTATGGCTACACCTTC. This codes for CASSLTTGAANYGYTF. The chain has TRBV5-1 and TRBJ1-2, with 8 bases identical to TRBD1. Germline-derived CDR1 and CDR2 are SGHRS and YFSETQ. J was trimmed by 0 bases and V by 1 base; bases with no gene match: 5. The CDR3 loop spans 16 amino acids.

This rearrangement joins TRBV9 to TRBJ2-1, with TRBD1 matching over 7 bases. After removal of 4 bases from V and 4 bases from J, the junction contained 14 bases not matched to a gene. This CDR3 region has 17 residues. Germline CDR1 and CDR2: SGDLS and YYNGEE. CDR3 nucleotide sequence: TGTGCCAGCAGCCCACATCTCCGGACAGGTCAATACAATGAGCAGTTCTTC. It specifies CASSPHLRTGQYNEQFF.

CDR3 bases: TGTGCCAGCAGCTCCCGGGAGGCTCCGGAGGCCCTGACTTTC. This encodes CASSSREAPEALTF. The J gene is TRBJ2-6, the V gene TRBV7-8; 7 bases line up with TRBD2. J was trimmed by 15 bases and V by 4 bases; bases with no gene match: 12. The CDR3 length is 14 residues. Germline loops: CDR1 SGHVS, CDR2 FQNEAQ.

The genes are TRBV7-9 and TRBJ1-5; D possibly corresponds to TRBD1 (6 bases). CDR3 length: 16 amino acids. CDR1 and CDR2 from the germline V gene are SEHNR and FQNEAQ (reference sequence). V was cut by 0 bases and J by 1 base, with 10 bases left in between. The CDR3 DNA reads as TGTGCCAGCAGCTTAGCAGGGGGACGAAGCAATCAGCCCCAGCATTTT. Amino acids: CASSLAGGRSNQPQHF.

J is TRBJ2-2 and V is TRBV19, with a weak D call TRBD2 (5 bases). The CDR3 runs to 15 residues. V was cut by 0 bases and J by 6 bases, with 11 bases left in between. CDR1 and CDR2 from the germline V gene are LNHDA and SQIVND (reference sequence). DNA of the CDR3: TGTGCCAGTAGTATAGATCTCGGGGTCTCCGGGGAGCTGTTTTTT. Encoded protein: CASSIDLGVSGELFF. Full variable domain (remainder filled in from reference TRBV19 and TRBJ2-2): DGGITQSPKYLFRKEGQNVTLSCEQNLNHDAMYWYRQDPGQGLRLIYYSQIVNDFQKGDIAEGYSVSREKKESFPLTVTSAQKNPTAFYLCASSIDLGVSGELFFGEGSRLTVL.

The CDR3 spells CASSLAGAWEQYF. CDR3 coding DNA: TGTGCCAGCAGCTTAGCAGGGGCATGGGAGCAGTACTTC. The genes are TRBV7-9 and TRBJ2-7; D might be TRBD1 (5 bases). Trimming left V 0 bases short and J 7 bases short, with 10 bases between. Germline CDR1 reads SEHNR; CDR2 reads FQNEAQ (reference sequence). CDR3 length: 13 amino acids.

This chain uses TRBV5-3 with TRBJ2-7, with TRBD1 identical over 8 bases. TRBV5-3 is reported as an ORF; its role is uncertain. The CDR3 totals 18 residues. Trimming took 3 bases from V and 1 from J; bases not matched to a gene: 15. CDR3 region: CARSSYLSGQVQSYEQYF. CDR3 nucleotide sequence: TGTGCCAGAAGCTCCTACCTATCGGGACAGGTTCAATCCTACGAGCAGTACTTC.

To note about this clone: At one of its ends the junction is not consistent with the germline gene, which may arise from a read error. The chain couples TRBV10-1 to TRBJ2-1; 12 bases are shared with TRBD2. CDR1 and CDR2 (germline): WNHNN, SYGVQD (reference sequence). CDR3 size: 16 residues. CDR3 sequence (DNA): TGCGCCAGCAGTCGGACTAGCGGGATGGTCAACAATGAACAGTTCTTC. Its translation: CASSRTSGMVNNEQFF.

The rearrangement joins TRBV28 to TRBJ1-4; 9 nucleotides align to TRBD1. The CDR3 has 13 amino acids. The V and J ends lost 6 bases and 7 bases, in that order; junction bases with no gene match: 3. Germline V CDR1 and CDR2: MDHEN, SYDVKM. The CDR3 protein is CASRETGGEKLFF. CDR3 DNA sequence: TGTGCCAGCAGAGAGACAGGGGGTGAAAAACTGTTTTTT.

Concerning this clone: Its ends do not fully match the called genes, so a read error is possible. The chain couples TRBV7-9 to TRBJ1-1; D not certain. Germline-derived CDR1 and CDR2 are SEHNR and FQNEAQ (reference sequence). CDR3 size: 13 residues. CDR3 coding DNA: TGTGCCAGCAAAAGTACTATGAATACTGAAGCTTTCTTT. It specifies CASKSTMNTEAFF.